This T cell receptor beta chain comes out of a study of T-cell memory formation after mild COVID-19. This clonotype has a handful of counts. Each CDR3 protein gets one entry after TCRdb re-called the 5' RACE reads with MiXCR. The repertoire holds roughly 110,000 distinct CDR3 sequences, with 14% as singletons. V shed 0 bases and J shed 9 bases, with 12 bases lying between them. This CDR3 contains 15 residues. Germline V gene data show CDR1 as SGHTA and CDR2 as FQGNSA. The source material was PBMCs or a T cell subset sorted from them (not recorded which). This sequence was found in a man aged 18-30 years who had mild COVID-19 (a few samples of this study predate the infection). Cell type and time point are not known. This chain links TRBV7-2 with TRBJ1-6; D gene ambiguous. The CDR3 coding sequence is TGTGCCAGCAGCTTAGCCAAGGGTTTGATTTCACCCCTCCACTTT. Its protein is CASSLAKGLISPLHF.